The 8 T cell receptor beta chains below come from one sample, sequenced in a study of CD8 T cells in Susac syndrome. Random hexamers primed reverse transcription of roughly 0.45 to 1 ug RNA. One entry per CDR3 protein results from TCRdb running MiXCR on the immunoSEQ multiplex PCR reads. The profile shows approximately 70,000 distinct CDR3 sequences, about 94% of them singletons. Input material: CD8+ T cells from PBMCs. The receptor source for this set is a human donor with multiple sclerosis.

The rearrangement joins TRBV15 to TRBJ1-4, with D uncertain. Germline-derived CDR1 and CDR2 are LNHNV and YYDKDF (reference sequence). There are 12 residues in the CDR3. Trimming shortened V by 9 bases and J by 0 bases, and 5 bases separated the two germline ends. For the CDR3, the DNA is TGTGCCACGACGGCAACTAATGAAAAACTGTTTTTT. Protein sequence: CATTATNEKLFF.

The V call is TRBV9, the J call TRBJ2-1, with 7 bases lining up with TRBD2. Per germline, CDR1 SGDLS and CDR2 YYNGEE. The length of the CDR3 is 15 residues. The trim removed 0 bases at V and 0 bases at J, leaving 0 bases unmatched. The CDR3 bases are TGTGCCAGCAGCGTAGCGGGGGGCTCCTACAATGAGCAGTTCTTC. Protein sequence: CASSVAGGSYNEQFF.

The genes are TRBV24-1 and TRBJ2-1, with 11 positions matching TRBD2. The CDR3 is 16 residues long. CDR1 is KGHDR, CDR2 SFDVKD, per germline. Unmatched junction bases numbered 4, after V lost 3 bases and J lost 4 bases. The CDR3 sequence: CATSDEGLAGYNEQFF. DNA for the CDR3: TGTGCCACCAGTGATGAAGGACTAGCGGGTTACAATGAGCAGTTCTTC.

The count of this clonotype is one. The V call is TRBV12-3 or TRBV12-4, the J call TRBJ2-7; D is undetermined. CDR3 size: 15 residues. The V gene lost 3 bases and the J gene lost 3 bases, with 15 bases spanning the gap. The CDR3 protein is CASSFGASKHYEQYF. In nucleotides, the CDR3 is TGTGCCAGCAGTTTCGGAGCGAGCAAACACTACGAGCAGTACTTC.

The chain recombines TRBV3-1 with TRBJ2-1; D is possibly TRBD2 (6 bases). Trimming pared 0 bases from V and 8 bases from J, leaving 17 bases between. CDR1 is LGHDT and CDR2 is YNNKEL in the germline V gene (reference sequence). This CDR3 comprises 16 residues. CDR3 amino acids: CASSQDSGLVSDEQFF. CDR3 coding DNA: TGTGCCAGCAGCCAAGATAGCGGCCTGGTGAGCGATGAGCAGTTCTTC.

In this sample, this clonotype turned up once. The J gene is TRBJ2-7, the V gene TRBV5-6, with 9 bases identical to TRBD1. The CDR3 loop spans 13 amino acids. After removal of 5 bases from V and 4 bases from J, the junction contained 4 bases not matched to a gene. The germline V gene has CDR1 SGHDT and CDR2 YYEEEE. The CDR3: CASRGTGMYEQYF. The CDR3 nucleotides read TGTGCCAGCAGGGGGACAGGGATGTACGAGCAGTACTTC.

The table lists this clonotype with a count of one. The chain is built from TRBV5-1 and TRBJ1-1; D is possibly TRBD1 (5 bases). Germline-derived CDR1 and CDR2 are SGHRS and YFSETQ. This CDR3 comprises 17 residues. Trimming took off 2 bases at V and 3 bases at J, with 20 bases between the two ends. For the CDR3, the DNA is TGCGCCAGCAGCTTCGGACCGGGACGGGGTTTTGACACTGAAGCTTTCTTT. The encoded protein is CASSFGPGRGFDTEAFF.

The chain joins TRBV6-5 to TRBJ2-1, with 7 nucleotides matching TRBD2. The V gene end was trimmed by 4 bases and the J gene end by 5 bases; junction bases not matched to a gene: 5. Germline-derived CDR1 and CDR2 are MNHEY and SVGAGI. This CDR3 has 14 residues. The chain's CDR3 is CASSSFAGDNEQFF. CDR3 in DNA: TGTGCCAGCAGTTCCTTCGCGGGGGACAATGAGCAGTTCTTC.